These 9 T cell receptor beta chains share one sample of origin, sequenced in a study of blood T cell repertoires in COVID-19. Sequencing was performed with immunoSEQ multiplex PCR; in TCRdb, only in-frame clones are kept and a portion is missing. The top ten hold about 2.5% of the sample, which has fewer than 25,000 clones, about 90% seen once. Material: peripheral blood. All receptors come from a man between 65 and 85 years old with acute or convalescent COVID-19.

The V gene is TRBV6-6, the J gene TRBJ2-7; TRBD2 is a possible D gene (6 bases). From germline, CDR1 is MNHNY and CDR2 SVGAGI (reference sequence). V was shortened by 6 bases and J by 3 bases, with 9 bases between the two germline ends. The CDR3 has 12 amino acids. CDR3 region: CASRGLYYEQYF. The CDR3 bases are TGTGCCAGCAGGGGACTTTACTACGAGCAGTACTTC.

V and J are TRBV5-5 and TRBJ1-2; 7 bases map to TRBD1. Germline CDR1 SGHKS, CDR2 YYEKEE (reference sequence). V trimming: 2 bases; J trimming: 5 bases; junction bases outside the gene matches: 9. The CDR3 covers 15 residues. This CDR3 is CASSFTGTASYGYTF. The CDR3 DNA reads as TGTGCCAGCAGCTTTACCGGGACAGCCTCTTATGGCTACACCTTC. The variable domain in full, completed from reference TRBV5-5 and TRBJ1-2, reads DAGVTQSPTHLIKTRGQQVTLRCSPISGHKSVSWYQQVLGQGPQFIFQYYEKEERGRGNFPDRFSARQFPNYSSELNVNALLLGDSALYLCASSFTGTASYGYTFGSGTRLTVV.

This chain uses TRBV15 with TRBJ2-3; 9 bases are a match to TRBD2. The length of the CDR3 is 19 residues. CDR1 is LNHNV and CDR2 is YYDKDF in the germline V gene (reference sequence). The ends lost 2 bases at V and 2 bases at J; junction bases unmatched: 14. In DNA form, the CDR3 reads TGTGCCACCAGCAGATACGCCTCCTTAGCGGGGGCCCCCACAGATACGCAGTATTTT. It is translated as CATSRYASLAGAPTDTQYF.

The chain recombines TRBV5-6 with TRBJ2-2; 14 bases agree with TRBD2. This CDR3 comprises 17 residues. Per the germline V gene, CDR1 is SGHDT and CDR2 is YYEEEE. Trimming at V came to 4 bases and at J to 5 bases, leaving 7 bases not matched to a gene. The CDR3 is CASSPPGLAGVTGELFF. The CDR3 DNA reads TGTGCCAGCAGCCCACCGGGACTAGCGGGGGTAACCGGGGAGCTGTTTTTT.

The CDR3 loop is CATARQGSSYEQYF. CDR3 DNA: TGTGCCACCGCGAGACAGGGGTCCTCCTACGAGCAGTACTTC. The chain combines TRBV10-3 with TRBJ2-7; 8 nucleotides align to TRBD1. Germline V gene data show CDR1 as ENHRY and CDR2 as SYGVKD. CDR3 length: 14 amino acids. V was clipped by 10 bases and J by 0 bases; unmatched bases: 8.

V is TRBV18 and J is TRBJ1-2; no reliable D call. This CDR3 spans 15 amino acids. The V end was cut by 3 bases, the J end by 10 bases, with 21 bases between. Germline CDR1 KGHSH, CDR2 LQKENI. The CDR3 protein is CASSPGALGPEDYTF. The CDR3 nucleotides read TGTGCCAGCTCACCGGGAGCATTAGGGCCTGAGGACTACACCTTC.

This chain links TRBV7-2 with TRBJ1-1; D not certain. The V end was cut by 5 bases, the J end by 4 bases, with 11 bases between. Per the germline V gene, CDR1 is SGHTA and CDR2 is FQGNSA. The CDR3 is 13 amino acids. The DNA of the CDR3 is TGTGCCAGCAGCCCACAATTTGGCACTGAAGCTTTCTTT. Translating gives CASSPQFGTEAFF.

This chain joins TRBV12-3 or TRBV12-4 and TRBJ1-1; no clear D gene. This CDR3 region has 13 residues. The V end was cut by 7 bases, the J end by 5 bases, with 14 bases between. The CDR3 loop is CASTDDGGTEAFF. CDR3 coding DNA: TGTGCCAGCACAGACGACGGAGGGACTGAAGCTTTCTTT.

This chain uses TRBV19 with TRBJ2-1; tentatively, D is TRBD1 (6 bases). The CDR3 length is 13 residues. Trimming pared 6 bases from V and 4 bases from J, leaving 10 bases between. Per germline, CDR1 LNHDA and CDR2 SQIVND (reference sequence). The CDR3 region is CASRTGQYNEQFF. As DNA, the CDR3 is TGTGCCAGTAGGACCGGACAGTACAATGAGCAGTTCTTC.